This passage covers 18 T cell receptor beta chains from one sample sequenced in a study of PD-1 blockade in classical Hodgkin lymphoma. The table came from immunoSEQ multiplex PCR; TCRdb's copy has only in-frame clones and leaves some out. The profile shows around 60,000 clones, roughly 85% of them singletons. Time point described: cycle 4 day 1 (C4D1), after more than five weeks of nivolumab. Every patient experienced relapse after autologous stem cell transplantation, and brentuximab vedotin exposure varied. The specimen comprised peripheral blood mononuclear cells (PBMCs), sampled before the fourth cycle of nivolumab. The receptors were sampled from a human donor with classical Hodgkin lymphoma.

The gene calls are TRBV5-1 and TRBJ1-1; 8 nucleotides line up with TRBD1. The CDR3 consists of 16 residues. The germline gives CDR1 SGHRS, CDR2 YFSETQ. The junction had 12 bases not matched to a gene; V was cut back by 4 bases and J by 4 bases. CDR3 region: CASSTEQGARATEAFF. The DNA of the CDR3 is TGCGCCAGCAGCACAGAGCAGGGGGCGCGCGCCACTGAAGCTTTCTTT.

The chain has TRBV7-8 and TRBJ2-7, with TRBD2 matching 7 bases. Germline V gene sequence: CDR1 SGHVS, CDR2 FQNEAQ. The CDR3 contains 16 residues. The J segment lost 3 bases and the V segment lost 0 bases, leaving 8 bases of the junction unmatched. In DNA, the CDR3 is TGTGCCAGCAGCTTAGCGGGGGGGACGTTGGGCTACGAGCAGTACTTC. It yields the protein CASSLAGGTLGYEQYF.

This clone was seen more than once but under ten times. This CDR3 reads CASSSTGTALTKAFF. CDR3 sequence (DNA): TGTGCCAGCAGTTCCACCGGGACCGCTCTAACCAAAGCTTTCTTT. The V call is TRBV27, the J call TRBJ1-1, with D tentatively TRBD1 (5 bases). Germline V lookup: CDR1 MNHEY, CDR2 SMNVEV (reference sequence). There are 15 residues in the CDR3. Trimming removed 4 bases at V and 9 bases at J, with 21 bases between.

The chain combines TRBV7-9 with TRBJ1-4; D might be TRBD1 (6 bases). Germline CDR1 is SEHNR and CDR2 is FQNEAQ (reference sequence). V was cut by 3 bases and J by 5 bases, with 10 bases left in between. CDR3 length: 14 residues. The CDR3 protein is CASSFRQGNEKLFF. The CDR3 DNA reads as TGTGCCAGCAGCTTCCGTCAGGGGAATGAAAAACTGTTTTTT.

V usage is TRBV5-1 and J usage is TRBJ2-5; 8 bases agree with TRBD2. Germline CDR1 reads SGHRS; CDR2 reads YFSETQ. The CDR3 has 14 residues. The V segment lost 7 bases and the J segment 5 bases; nucleotides outside the gene matches: 10. The chain's CDR3 is CASSGGREGETQYF. The CDR3 DNA is TGCGCCAGCTCCGGCGGACGGGAGGGTGAGACCCAGTACTTC.

This chain uses TRBV7-9 with TRBJ1-2, with 7 bases aligning to TRBD1. J was trimmed by 5 bases and V by 3 bases; bases with no gene match: 9. The CDR3 has 15 amino acids. In germline, CDR1 is SEHNR, CDR2 FQNEAQ (reference sequence). The CDR3 DNA is TGTGCCAGCAGCTTGCAGGGGACAGACCTTTATGGCTACACCTTC. This codes for CASSLQGTDLYGYTF. The complete variable domain, with remaining parts taken from reference TRBV7-9 and TRBJ1-2, reads DTGVSQNPRHKITKRGQNVTFRCDPISEHNRLYWYRQTLGQGPEFLTYFQNEAQLEKSRLLSDRFSAERPKGSFSTLEIQRTEQGDSAMYLCASSLQGTDLYGYTFGSGTRLTVV.

The gene calls are TRBV7-9 and TRBJ1-2; D is uncertain. CDR3 length: 13 residues. Germline CDR1 reads SEHNR; CDR2 reads FQNEAQ (reference sequence). The V end was cut by 5 bases, the J end by 5 bases, with 12 bases between. This chain's CDR3 is CASSPDLGYGYTF. CDR3 DNA sequence: TGTGCCAGCAGCCCGGACCTCGGATATGGCTACACCTTC.

This chain joins TRBV6-1 and TRBJ1-1; TRBD1 aligns across 8 bases. The J segment lost 4 bases and the V segment lost 4 bases, leaving 2 bases of the junction unmatched. The CDR3 is 13 amino acids. The germline V gene has CDR1 MNHNS and CDR2 SASEGT. In nucleotides, the CDR3 is TGTGCCAGCAGTGGACAGGGGCGCACTGAAGCTTTCTTT. Translating gives CASSGQGRTEAFF.

The chain combines TRBV6-5 with TRBJ1-1; no clear D gene. This CDR3 region has 14 residues. CDR1 is MNHEY, CDR2 SVGAGI, per germline. Trimming removed 6 bases from V and 1 base from J, with 12 bases in between. CDR3 DNA: TGTGCCAGCAGGCCAACAGCGCAGAACACTGAAGCTTTCTTT. Encoded protein: CASRPTAQNTEAFF.

In this sample, this clone turned up once. The chain couples TRBV7-8 to TRBJ1-5; no clear D. Trimming removed 1 base from V and 3 bases from J, with 4 bases in between. Germline V gives CDR1 SGHVS, CDR2 FQNEAQ. This CDR3 has 13 amino acids. The CDR3 loop reads CASSLDLNQPQHF. CDR3 in DNA: TGTGCCAGCAGCTTAGACCTCAATCAGCCCCAGCATTTT. Filled out from reference TRBV7-8 and TRBJ1-5, the complete variable domain reads GAGVSQSPRYKVAKRGQDVALRCDPISGHVSLFWYQQALGQGPEFLTYFQNEAQLDKSGLPSDRFFAERPEGSVSTLKIQRTQQEDSAVYLCASSLDLNQPQHFGDGTRLSIL.

The chain joins TRBV28 to TRBJ1-2; TRBD1 matches 9 bases. The CDR3 has 17 amino acids. J lost 4 bases, V lost 7 bases, and 16 bases had no gene match. The V gene's germline CDR1 is MDHEN and CDR2 SYDVKM. The CDR3 DNA sequence: TGTGCCAGCATGAAGCGGGGACAGGGCGTACTTGGCTATGGCTACACCTTC. This translates into CASMKRGQGVLGYGYTF.

This chain joins TRBV2 and TRBJ2-1; D is uncertain. Trimming shortened V by 1 base and J by 8 bases, and 15 bases separated the two germline ends. The CDR3 extends over 15 amino acids. Germline CDR1 SNHLY, CDR2 FYNNEI. Here the CDR3 reads CASSEVGFAVYEQFF. The CDR3 DNA reads as TGTGCCAGCAGTGAAGTTGGGTTTGCCGTCTATGAGCAGTTCTTC.

There are a few counts of this clone. The chain recombines TRBV6-5 with TRBJ1-2; D gene unclear. The germline V and J ends were trimmed by 2 bases and 8 bases, with 18 bases remaining between them. The CDR3 is 15 residues long. The germline CDR1 and CDR2 sequences are MNHEY and SVGAGI. CDR3 sequence (DNA): TGTGCCAGCAGTTACACCACCGATCGAGGGCGGGGCTACACCTTC. Translation: CASSYTTDRGRGYTF.

The rearrangement links TRBV5-1 to TRBJ2-5; 14 bases fit TRBD2. Trimming at V came to 7 bases and at J to 1 base, leaving 3 bases not matched to a gene. CDR3 length equals 15 residues. Looked up from germline, CDR1 is SGHRS and CDR2 is YFSETQ. The CDR3 loop is CASATSGGAQETQYF. CDR3 in DNA: TGCGCCAGCGCGACTAGCGGGGGGGCCCAAGAGACCCAGTACTTC. Full variable domain (rest looked up from reference TRBV5-1 and TRBJ2-5): KAGVTQTPRYLIKTRGQQVTLSCSPISGHRSVSWYQQTPGQGLQFLFEYFSETQRNKGNFPGRFSGRQFSNSRSEMNVSTLELGDSALYLCASATSGGAQETQYFGPGTRLLVL.

V and J are TRBV2 and TRBJ1-1; D uncertain. The CDR3 has 14 residues. V was cut by 6 bases and J by 0 bases, with 11 bases left in between. Germline CDR1 and CDR2: SNHLY and FYNNEI. The CDR3 loop is CASRIPELNTEAFF. CDR3 nucleotides: TGTGCCAGCAGGATTCCTGAGTTGAACACTGAAGCTTTCTTT.

The V call is TRBV2, the J call TRBJ2-7; a weak D match, TRBD1 (6 bases). The CDR3 is 16 residues long. V lost 4 bases and J lost 6, with 22 bases in between. CDR1 SNHLY and CDR2 FYNNEI come from the germline V gene. The CDR3 bases are TGTGCCAGCAGTGGGAGGACAGATCAGGCATTCTTCGAGCAGTACTTC. It codes for CASSGRTDQAFFEQYF.

The rearrangement joins TRBV5-1 to TRBJ2-2, with 7 bases lining up with TRBD1. The germline V gene encodes CDR1 SGHRS and CDR2 YFSETQ. The length of the CDR3 is 13 residues. Trimming removed 4 bases from V and 6 bases from J; junction bases left unmatched: 3. The CDR3 loop is CASSEGAPGELFF. CDR3 sequence (DNA): TGCGCCAGCAGCGAGGGGGCGCCCGGGGAGCTGTTTTTT.

The chain employs TRBV6-4 and TRBJ1-5; unclear D gene. V shed 7 bases and J shed 3 bases, with 4 bases lying between them. Germline-derived CDR1 and CDR2 are MRHNA and SNTAGT. The CDR3 has 11 residues. The CDR3 DNA sequence: TGTGCCAGCACCGTCAATCAGCCCCAGCATTTT. Translating it yields CASTVNQPQHF.